Presented here are 23 T cell receptor beta chains from one specimen sequenced in a study of shared T cell receptors in the human thymus. The method was immunoSEQ multiplex PCR; TCRdb's version includes in-frame clones alone and lacks a portion of them. The sample comprises some 400,000 clones, 95% of which are singletons, and 0.015% to 0.02% rests with the top ten. Sequencing input: thymocytes. These receptors came from a human donor.

This clone was seen only a few times. The chain combines TRBV20-1 with TRBJ2-5; no clear D. This CDR3 is built from 11 residues. The germline V gene encodes CDR1 DFQATT and CDR2 SNEGSKA (reference sequence). Trimming removed 5 bases from V and 5 bases from J, with 9 bases in between. The CDR3 spells CSARRSETQYF. The CDR3 DNA sequence: TGCAGTGCTCGGCGTTCGGAGACCCAGTACTTC.

This chain joins TRBV28 and TRBJ2-2; D uncertain. V was shortened by 3 bases and J by 5 bases, with 13 bases between the two germline ends. Germline CDR1 is MDHEN and CDR2 is SYDVKM. This CDR3 spans 15 amino acids. Here the CDR3 DNA reads TGTGCCAGCAGTTTCCCCCTGAAGGAGACCGGGGAGCTGTTTTTT. It yields the protein CASSFPLKETGELFF.

This chain joins TRBV28 and TRBJ2-5; TRBD2 might be the D (5 bases). V was shortened by 7 bases and J by 7 bases, with 22 bases between the two germline ends. The CDR3 runs 15 residues. Germline lookup yields CDR1 MDHEN and CDR2 SYDVKM. The CDR3 sequence: CASTRTPPRGRTQYF. As DNA, the CDR3 is TGTGCCAGCACCCGCACCCCCCCTCGGGGTCGGACCCAGTACTTC.

The CDR3 reads CASSLIDRSDTEAFF. The CDR3 nucleotides read TGTGCCAGCAGCCTCATTGATCGATCGGACACTGAAGCTTTCTTT. The V gene is TRBV7-8, the J gene TRBJ1-1; no firm D call. Germline CDR1 reads SGHVS; CDR2 reads FQNEAQ. V lost 5 bases and J 3 bases, leaving 16 bases between the germline ends. This CDR3 comprises 15 residues.

This chain uses TRBV7-3 with TRBJ2-1, with D possibly being TRBD1 (6 bases). Germline V gene data show CDR1 as SGHTA and CDR2 as FQGTGA. The CDR3 contains 13 residues. Between the trimmed V and J ends, which lost 5 bases and 10 bases, there was a span of 15 bases. In nucleotides, the CDR3 is TGTGCCAGCAGCATCCTACAGGGTCTGGAGCAGTTCTTC. It translates to CASSILQGLEQFF. Full variable domain (missing parts from reference TRBV7-3 and TRBJ2-1): GAGVSQTPSNKVTEKGKYVELRCDPISGHTALYWYRQSLGQGPEFLIYFQGTGAADDSGLPNDRFFAVRPEGSVSTLKIQRTERGDSAVYLCASSILQGLEQFFGPGTRLTVL.

V usage is TRBV19 and J usage is TRBJ2-1, with 8 bases fitting TRBD2. The CDR3 is 16 amino acids. From germline, CDR1 is LNHDA and CDR2 SQIVND (reference sequence). With 10 bases clipped from V and 4 bases from J, the junction kept 15 bases outside the gene matches. CDR3 in amino acids: CATTPQRERRYNEQFF. The CDR3 DNA reads as TGTGCCACCACCCCCCAGCGGGAGAGAAGATACAATGAGCAGTTCTTC.

CDR3 region: CASSLAWRDTQYF. The CDR3 coding sequence is TGTGCCAGCAGCTTAGCCTGGAGGGATACGCAGTATTTT. This chain uses TRBV7-8 with TRBJ2-3; D may be TRBD2 (5 bases). Trimming left V 0 bases short and J 6 bases short, with 7 bases between. This CDR3 has 13 amino acids. The germline V gene encodes CDR1 SGHVS and CDR2 FQNEAQ. The whole variable domain, filled in from reference TRBV7-8 and TRBJ2-3, reads GAGVSQSPRYKVAKRGQDVALRCDPISGHVSLFWYQQALGQGPEFLTYFQNEAQLDKSGLPSDRFFAERPEGSVSTLKIQRTQQEDSAVYLCASSLAWRDTQYFGPGTRLTVL.

The rearrangement joins TRBV28 to TRBJ2-5, with D unclear. Germline V CDR1 and CDR2: MDHEN, SYDVKM. With 3 bases removed from V and 5 bases from J, the gap between germline ends came to 10 bases. This CDR3 spans 13 amino acids. CDR3 in DNA: TGTGCCAGCAGTTTCTCTCCTGGGGAGACCCAGTACTTC. This codes for CASSFSPGETQYF.

This chain joins TRBV6-1 and TRBJ2-7, with TRBD2 identical over 14 bases. Germline CDR1 reads MNHNS; CDR2 reads SASEGT. Trimming removed 4 bases from V and 0 bases from J; junction bases left unmatched: 2. CDR3 length: 16 amino acids. The CDR3 DNA follows: TGTGCCAGCAGTGGGACTAGCGGGAGGCCCTCCTACGAGCAGTACTTC. Translated, it gives CASSGTSGRPSYEQYF.

This chain uses TRBV29-1 with TRBJ1-2, with 9 bases that match TRBD1. Trimming cost V 0 bases and J 1 base; bases outside gene matches: 9. The CDR3 is 17 amino acids. Germline V gene data show CDR1 as SQVTM and CDR2 as ANQGSEA. CDR3 nucleotide sequence: TGCAGCGTTGAAGAACCAAGGGACAGGGCCATTAACTATGGCTACACCTTC. Translation gives CSVEEPRDRAINYGYTF.

The rearrangement uses TRBV6-6 and TRBJ2-2; 12 nucleotides agree with TRBD2. The CDR3 spans 16 residues. J gave up 1 base and V 6 bases, and 3 bases lay outside the gene matches. The germline gives CDR1 MNHNY, CDR2 SVGAGI (reference sequence). CDR3: CASRGLAGKNTGELFF. In nucleotides, the CDR3 is TGTGCCAGCAGAGGACTAGCGGGAAAGAACACCGGGGAGCTGTTTTTT.

The chain employs TRBV6-5 and TRBJ1-5; D gene unclear. The CDR3 runs to 14 residues. Trimming removed 5 bases at V and 5 bases at J, with 13 bases between. Germline CDR1 MNHEY, CDR2 SVGAGI. CDR3 sequence: CASSQRGSYQPQHF. CDR3 nucleotides: TGTGCCAGCAGTCAAAGAGGCAGTTATCAGCCCCAGCATTTT.

The chain recombines TRBV11-2 with TRBJ2-1; D not resolved. This CDR3 is 18 amino acids long. Trimming shortened V by 1 base and J by 0 bases, and 16 bases separated the two germline ends. The germline CDR1 and CDR2 sequences are SGHAT and FQNNGV. This CDR3 reads CASSLARIGYYSYNEQFF. CDR3 nucleotide sequence: TGTGCCAGCAGCTTAGCCCGAATTGGCTACTACTCCTACAATGAGCAGTTCTTC. The whole variable domain, remainder taken from reference TRBV11-2 and TRBJ2-1, is EAGVAQSPRYKIIEKRQSVAFWCNPISGHATLYWYQQILGQGPKLLIQFQNNGVVDDSQLPKDRFSAERLKGVDSTLKIQPAKLEDSAVYLCASSLARIGYYSYNEQFFGPGTRLTVL.

This sequence joins TRBV6-5 and TRBJ2-1; 7 positions match TRBD2. After removal of 0 bases from V and 2 bases from J, the junction contained 4 bases not matched to a gene. The CDR3 spans 16 residues. The germline V gene has CDR1 MNHEY and CDR2 SVGAGI. This CDR3 reads CASSYSPGLPYNEQFF. The CDR3 DNA follows: TGTGCCAGCAGTTACTCCCCGGGACTACCCTACAATGAGCAGTTCTTC.

The rearrangement joins TRBV9 to TRBJ1-2; D is perhaps TRBD1 (5 bases). V was clipped by 2 bases and J by 3 bases, with 23 bases between them. The V gene's germline CDR1 is SGDLS and CDR2 YYNGEE. The CDR3 spans 18 residues. The CDR3 sequence is CASSVSLRGRDGHYGYTF. CDR3 nucleotides: TGTGCCAGCAGCGTCTCCTTACGGGGCAGGGATGGACACTATGGCTACACCTTC.

The J gene is TRBJ2-7, the V gene TRBV28, with D maybe TRBD1 (6 bases). The CDR3 length is 14 residues. Germline V gene sequence: CDR1 MDHEN, CDR2 SYDVKM. With 4 bases removed from V and 5 bases from J, the gap between germline ends came to 15 bases. The DNA for the CDR3 is TGTGCCAGCAGTTCGCCAGGGGACCTTAACGAGCAGTACTTC. It is translated as CASSSPGDLNEQYF.

This chain connects TRBV5-4 to TRBJ2-1; no clear D. This CDR3 has 12 amino acids. With 1 base removed from V and 8 bases from J, the gap between germline ends came to 7 bases. Germline V gene sequence: CDR1 SGHNT, CDR2 YYREEE (reference sequence). CDR3 loop: CASSLLGHEQFF. CDR3 nucleotide sequence: TGTGCCAGCAGCTTGTTAGGGCATGAGCAGTTCTTC. The entire variable domain, with the rest obtained from reference TRBV5-4 and TRBJ2-1, is as follows: ETGVTQSPTHLIKTRGQQVTLRCSSQSGHNTVSWYQQALGQGPQFIFQYYREEENGRGNFPPRFSGLQFPNYSSELNVNALELDDSALYLCASSLLGHEQFFGPGTRLTVL.

This chain links TRBV5-6 with TRBJ2-7, with D perhaps given as TRBD1 or TRBD2 (5 bases each). V was clipped by 3 bases and J by 2 bases, with 9 bases between them. The V gene's germline CDR1 is SGHDT and CDR2 YYEEEE. The CDR3 is 13 residues long. CDR3 sequence: CASSWGRTYEQYF. The DNA for the CDR3 is TGTGCCAGCAGCTGGGGACGGACCTACGAGCAGTACTTC.

The genes are TRBV2 and TRBJ2-7, with TRBD2 matching 7 bases. CDR3 length: 12 amino acids. J gave up 5 bases and V 7 bases, and 5 bases lay outside the gene matches. Germline V gene sequence: CDR1 SNHLY, CDR2 FYNNEI. This CDR3 reads CASTGGRDEQYF. DNA of the CDR3: TGTGCCAGCACCGGGGGGAGAGACGAGCAGTACTTC.

The chain carries TRBV28 and TRBJ2-7; TRBD1 matches 8 bases. This CDR3 contains 13 residues. In germline, CDR1 is MDHEN, CDR2 SYDVKM. J gave up 3 bases and V 6 bases, and 4 bases lay outside the gene matches. CDR3 sequence reads: CASRQGQDYEQYF. In DNA, the CDR3 is TGTGCCAGCAGGCAGGGACAGGACTACGAGCAGTACTTC.

This sequence joins TRBV5-1 and TRBJ2-2, with 11 bases lining up with TRBD1. After removal of 4 bases from V and 3 bases from J, the junction contained 11 bases not matched to a gene. Germline CDR1 and CDR2: SGHRS and YFSETQ. CDR3 length: 18 amino acids. Here the CDR3 DNA reads TGCGCCAGCAGCGGGGACTTGGACAGGGGGCTCGACACCGGGGAGCTGTTTTTT. Translating gives CASSGDLDRGLDTGELFF.

The rearrangement uses TRBV30 and TRBJ2-7; no reliable D call. The germline CDR1 and CDR2 sequences are GTSNPN and SVGIG (reference sequence). The CDR3 sequence is 11 residues long. The ends were cut back, 0 bases at V and 4 bases at J, with 4 bases in the middle. The CDR3 region is CAWSVDYEQYF. DNA of the CDR3: TGTGCCTGGAGTGTGGATTACGAGCAGTACTTC.

The chain is built from TRBV11-2 and TRBJ2-1; D is perhaps TRBD2 (6 bases). V lost 5 bases to trimming and J lost 0 bases, with 14 bases between them. The CDR3 sequence is 16 residues long. In germline, CDR1 is SGHAT, CDR2 FQNNGV. The CDR3 here is CASSPIAEDSYNEQFF. DNA for the CDR3: TGTGCCAGCAGCCCAATAGCGGAGGACTCCTACAATGAGCAGTTCTTC.